This T cell receptor (beta chain) was found in a study of tumor-infiltrating lymphocytes in primary liver carcinoma. In the case of this clonotype: Its antigen is as yet unknown.

Starting from approximately 0.45 ug of total RNA, TCR beta cDNA was produced with a primer in the constant region. Each TCR beta library was derived from three nested multiplex PCR rounds that employed slightly modified ARM-PCR. PCR rounds one and two used TRBV1-TRBV30 forward primers with a C-beta reverse primer for 10 cycles each. TCRdb redid the calling of the multiplex PCR reads with MiXCR, one entry per CDR3 protein. Altogether around 120,000 distinct CDR3 sequences are present, about 68% being singletons, with the ten largest covering roughly 8.8%. V lost 0 bases to trimming and J lost 9 bases, with 18 bases between them. The germline V gene has CDR1 SGHAT and CDR2 FQNNGV. CDR3 length: 15 residues. Unsorted bulk tissue, about 19-32 mg of it, served as the source for co-extraction of RNA and DNA. There were only treatment-naive patients, all with chronic HBV infection. Over 85% viable tumor cells were present in every tumor sample.

Study outcomes and limitations: Only about 8-25% of top clones spanned all five tumor regions. Lesser overlap characterized tumor-adjacent and tumor-blood pairs relative to tumor region pairs.

V is TRBV11-2 and J is TRBJ2-7; TRBD1 or TRBD2 may be the D gene (6 bases each). Sequenced material: liver tumor tissue from sampling region 1. Stated subset: tumor region T1, superior pole. The TCR sequence derives from a woman in her sixties or seventies with primary liver carcinoma and hepatitis B virus infection. CDR3 nucleotides: TGTGCCAGCAGCTTAGAGAGGGGGGTACCAGCCATGCAGTACTTC. As protein: CASSLERGVPAMQYF.